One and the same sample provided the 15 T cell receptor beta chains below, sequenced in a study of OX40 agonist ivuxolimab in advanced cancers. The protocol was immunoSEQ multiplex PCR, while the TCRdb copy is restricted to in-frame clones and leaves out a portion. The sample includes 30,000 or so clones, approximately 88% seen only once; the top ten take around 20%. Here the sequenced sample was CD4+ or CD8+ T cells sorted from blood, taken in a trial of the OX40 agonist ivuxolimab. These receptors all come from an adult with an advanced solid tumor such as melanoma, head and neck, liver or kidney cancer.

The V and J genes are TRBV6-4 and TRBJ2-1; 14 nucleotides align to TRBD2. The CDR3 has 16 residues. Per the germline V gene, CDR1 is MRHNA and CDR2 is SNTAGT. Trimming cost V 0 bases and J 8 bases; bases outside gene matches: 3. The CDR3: CASSDSTSGGADEQFF. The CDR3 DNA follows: TGTGCCAGCAGTGACTCGACTAGCGGGGGGGCGGATGAGCAGTTCTTC.

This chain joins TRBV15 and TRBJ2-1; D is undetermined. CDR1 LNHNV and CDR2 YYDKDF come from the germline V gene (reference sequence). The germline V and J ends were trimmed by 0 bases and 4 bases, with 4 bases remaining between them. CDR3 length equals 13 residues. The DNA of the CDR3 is TGTGCCACCAGCAGAGATGGTTACAATGAGCAGTTCTTC. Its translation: CATSRDGYNEQFF.

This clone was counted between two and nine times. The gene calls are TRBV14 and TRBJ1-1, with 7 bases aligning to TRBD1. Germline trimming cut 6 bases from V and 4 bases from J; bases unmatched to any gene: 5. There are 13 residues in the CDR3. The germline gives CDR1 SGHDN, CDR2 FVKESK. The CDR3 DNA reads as TGTGCCAGCAGGCTAGGGGGCTTCACTGAAGCTTTCTTT. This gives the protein CASRLGGFTEAFF.

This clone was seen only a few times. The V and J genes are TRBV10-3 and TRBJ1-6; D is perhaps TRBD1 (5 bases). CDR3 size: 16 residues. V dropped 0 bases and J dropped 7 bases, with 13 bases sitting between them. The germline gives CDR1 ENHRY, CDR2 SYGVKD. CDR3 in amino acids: CAISESRDSKNSPLHF. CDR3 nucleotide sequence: TGTGCCATCAGTGAGTCCCGGGACTCCAAAAATTCACCCCTCCACTTT.

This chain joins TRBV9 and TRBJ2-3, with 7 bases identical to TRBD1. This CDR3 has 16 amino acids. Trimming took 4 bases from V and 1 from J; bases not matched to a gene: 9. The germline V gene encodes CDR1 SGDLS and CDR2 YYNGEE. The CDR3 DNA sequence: TGTGCCAGCAGCCCCCCAGCAGGGGGAGGCACAGATACGCAGTATTTT. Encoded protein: CASSPPAGGGTDTQYF. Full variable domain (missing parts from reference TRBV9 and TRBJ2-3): DSGVTQTPKHLITATGQRVTLRCSPRSGDLSVYWYQQSLDQGLQFLIQYYNGEERAKGNILERFSAQQFPDLHSELNLSSLELGDSALYFCASSPPAGGGTDTQYFGPGTRLTVL.

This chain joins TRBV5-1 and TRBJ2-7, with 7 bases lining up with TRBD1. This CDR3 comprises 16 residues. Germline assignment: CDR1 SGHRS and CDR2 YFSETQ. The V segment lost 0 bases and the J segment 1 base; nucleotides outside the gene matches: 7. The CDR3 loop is CASSLAIGQASYEQYF. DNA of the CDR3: TGCGCCAGCAGCTTGGCCATTGGACAGGCGTCCTACGAGCAGTACTTC.

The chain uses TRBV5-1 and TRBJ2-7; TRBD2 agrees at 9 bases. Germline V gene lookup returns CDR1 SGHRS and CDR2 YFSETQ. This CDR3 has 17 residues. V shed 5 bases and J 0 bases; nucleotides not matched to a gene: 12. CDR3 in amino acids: CASSSPIAGASSYEQYF. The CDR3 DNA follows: TGCGCCAGCAGTTCCCCCATAGCGGGAGCGTCCTCCTACGAGCAGTACTTC.

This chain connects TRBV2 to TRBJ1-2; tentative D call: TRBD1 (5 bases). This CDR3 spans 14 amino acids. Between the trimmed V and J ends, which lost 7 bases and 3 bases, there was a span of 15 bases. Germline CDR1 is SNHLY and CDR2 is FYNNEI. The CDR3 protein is CASTRGATDYGYTF. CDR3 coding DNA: TGTGCCAGCACTCGAGGGGCAACCGACTATGGCTACACCTTC.

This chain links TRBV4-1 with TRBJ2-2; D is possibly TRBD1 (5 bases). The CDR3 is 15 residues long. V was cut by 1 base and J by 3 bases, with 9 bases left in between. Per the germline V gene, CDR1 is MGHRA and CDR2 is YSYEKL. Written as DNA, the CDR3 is TGCGCCAGCAGCCAAGGGTTAGGGGACACCGGGGAGCTGTTTTTT. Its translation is CASSQGLGDTGELFF.

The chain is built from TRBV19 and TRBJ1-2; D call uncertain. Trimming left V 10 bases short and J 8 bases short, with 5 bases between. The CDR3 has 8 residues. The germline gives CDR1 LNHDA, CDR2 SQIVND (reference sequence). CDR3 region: CAMKGYTF. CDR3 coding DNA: TGTGCCATGAAAGGCTACACCTTC.

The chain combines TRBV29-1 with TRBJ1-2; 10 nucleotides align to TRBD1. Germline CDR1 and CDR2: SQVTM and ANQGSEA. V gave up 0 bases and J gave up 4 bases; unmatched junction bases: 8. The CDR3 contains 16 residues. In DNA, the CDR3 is TGCAGCGTTGAAGATGTTCTGGGACAGGGGCTCTATGGCTACACCTTC. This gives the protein CSVEDVLGQGLYGYTF. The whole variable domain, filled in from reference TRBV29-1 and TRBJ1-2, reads SAVISQKPSRDICQRGTSLTIQCQVDSQVTMMFWYRQQPGQSLTLIATANQGSEATYESGFVIDKFPISRPNLTFSTLTVSNMSPEDSSIYLCSVEDVLGQGLYGYTFGSGTRLTVV.

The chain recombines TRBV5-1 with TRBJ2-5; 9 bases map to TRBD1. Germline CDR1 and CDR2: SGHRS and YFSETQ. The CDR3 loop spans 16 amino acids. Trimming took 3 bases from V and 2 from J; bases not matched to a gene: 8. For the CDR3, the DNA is TGCGCCAGCAGCTCGATCGGGACAGGGAGTCAAGAGACCCAGTACTTC. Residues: CASSSIGTGSQETQYF.

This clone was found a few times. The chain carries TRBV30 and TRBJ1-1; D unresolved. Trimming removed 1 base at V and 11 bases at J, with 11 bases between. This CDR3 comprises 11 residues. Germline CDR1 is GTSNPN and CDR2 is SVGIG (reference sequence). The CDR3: CAWSGGLFAFF. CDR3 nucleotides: TGTGCCTGGAGTGGGGGATTATTCGCTTTCTTT.

CDR3 coding DNA: TGTGCCAGCAGCTTAGGGCCGGGACCTACTGAAGCTTTCTTT. It specifies CASSLGPGPTEAFF. The gene calls are TRBV11-3 and TRBJ1-1, with D possibly TRBD1 on 5 matching bases. Between the trimmed V and J ends, which lost 1 base and 5 bases, there was a span of 11 bases. CDR1 and CDR2 from the germline V gene are SGHNT and YENEEA. This CDR3 has 14 residues.

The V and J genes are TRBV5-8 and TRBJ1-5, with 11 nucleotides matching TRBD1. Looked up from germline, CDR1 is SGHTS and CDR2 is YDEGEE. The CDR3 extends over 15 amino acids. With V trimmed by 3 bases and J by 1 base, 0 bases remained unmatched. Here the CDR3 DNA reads TGTGCCAGCAGCTGGACAGGGGGCAGCAATCAGCCCCAGCATTTT. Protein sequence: CASSWTGGSNQPQHF. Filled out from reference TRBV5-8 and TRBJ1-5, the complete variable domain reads EAGVTQSPTHLIKTRGQQATLRCSPISGHTSVYWYQQALGLGLQFLLWYDEGEERNRGNFPPRFSGRQFPNYSSELNVNALELEDSALYLCASSWTGGSNQPQHFGDGTRLSIL.